This TCR beta chain stems from a study of shared T cell receptors in the human thymus. Germline trimming cut 6 bases from V and 8 bases from J; bases unmatched to any gene: 8. Per the germline V gene, CDR1 is MGHDK and CDR2 is SYGVNS. This CDR3 has 13 residues. Only in-frame clones appear in the TCRdb table, and some are missing; sequencing was by immunoSEQ multiplex PCR. The sample contains 540,000 or so clones, approximately 80% of which appear only once. This sample also appeared in a second study, on human thymus T cells. As that study records: The donors were infants in Finland with congenital heart defects, otherwise immunologically healthy. Resections removed during corrective heart surgery provided the thymus tissue used. The authors found apparently biased V and J gene usage in thymic and blood repertoires. Thymic repertoires of unrelated individuals were reported in related research to overlap highly.

This receptor was obtained from a boy in the first two years of life with a congenital heart defect. This rearrangement joins TRBV25-1 to TRBJ1-2; TRBD1 aligns across 8 bases. Sequencing was done on a sample of thymocytes. The CDR3 DNA follows: TGTGCCAGCAGAGGGGGACAGGATCTGGGCTACACCTTC. Protein sequence: CASRGGQDLGYTF.